This TCR beta chain was profiled in a study of cytomegalovirus exposure and HLA in healthy donors. This table comes from immunoSEQ multiplex PCR, and its TCRdb copy is limited to in-frame clones, with some not included. Among over 250,000 clones listed, roughly nine tenths were seen once. Broader study findings: Subsequent analysis of the 95 to 150 validation repertoires found a tendency for first-cohort TCR clusters to co-occur. In vitro confirmation showed a few CMV-associated chains to be CMV antigen specific.

Concerning this clone itself: As yet, its antigen is unknown.

Sequencing input: PBMCs. The receptor's source is a woman in her twenties or thirties in good health and CMV-seropositive.

In nucleotides, the CDR3 is TGTGCCAGCAGCGATAGGACAGGTTTTGGGGAGCTGTTTTTT. Translating it yields CASSDRTGFGELFF. This chain joins TRBV9 and TRBJ2-2; TRBD1 aligns across 7 bases. J lost 8 bases, V lost 3 bases, and 7 bases had no gene match. There are 14 residues in the CDR3. CDR1 is SGDLS and CDR2 is YYNGEE in the germline V gene.